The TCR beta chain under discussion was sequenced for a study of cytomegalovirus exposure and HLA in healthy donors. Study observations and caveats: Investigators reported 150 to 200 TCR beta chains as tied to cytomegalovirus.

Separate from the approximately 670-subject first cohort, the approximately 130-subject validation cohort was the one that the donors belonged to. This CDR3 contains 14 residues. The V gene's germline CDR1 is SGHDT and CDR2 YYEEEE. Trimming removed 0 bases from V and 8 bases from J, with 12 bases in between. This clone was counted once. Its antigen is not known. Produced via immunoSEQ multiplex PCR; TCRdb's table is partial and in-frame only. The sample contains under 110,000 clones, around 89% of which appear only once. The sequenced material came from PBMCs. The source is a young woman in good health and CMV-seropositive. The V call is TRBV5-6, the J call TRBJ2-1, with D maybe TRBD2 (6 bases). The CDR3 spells CASSLVEGQDEQFF. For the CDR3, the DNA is TGTGCCAGCAGCTTGGTGGAGGGGCAGGATGAGCAGTTCTTC.